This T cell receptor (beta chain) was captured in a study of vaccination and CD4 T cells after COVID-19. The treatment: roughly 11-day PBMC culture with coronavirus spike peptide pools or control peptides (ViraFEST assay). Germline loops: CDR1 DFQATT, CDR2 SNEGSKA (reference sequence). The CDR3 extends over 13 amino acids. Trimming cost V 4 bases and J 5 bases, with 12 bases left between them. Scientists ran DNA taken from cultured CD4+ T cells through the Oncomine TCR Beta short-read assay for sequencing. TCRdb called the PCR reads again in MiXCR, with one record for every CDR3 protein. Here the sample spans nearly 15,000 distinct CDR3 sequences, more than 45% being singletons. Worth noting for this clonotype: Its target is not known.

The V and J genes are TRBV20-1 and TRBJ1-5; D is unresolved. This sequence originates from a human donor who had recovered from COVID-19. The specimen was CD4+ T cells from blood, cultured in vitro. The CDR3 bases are TGCAGTGCTACCCCAAAGTGGGATCAGCCCCAGCATTTT. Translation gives CSATPKWDQPQHF.